This TCR beta chain comes out of a study of T cell responses to AZD1222 COVID-19 vaccine. CDR1 is MDHEN, CDR2 SYDVKM, per germline. Trimming cost V 6 bases and J 7 bases, with 9 bases left between them. The CDR3 sequence is 11 residues long. TCRdb's copy holds only in-frame clones and misses some; the assay was immunoSEQ multiplex PCR. Of under 100,000 clones detected, just over 85% appear once; the ten largest clones hold 7.9%. Sequenced material: peripheral blood, taken on day 0 of AZD1222 vaccination. The sequence came from an adult in good health. The chain joins TRBV28 to TRBJ1-2; D possibly corresponds to TRBD1 (5 bases). CDR3 nucleotide sequence: TGTGCCAGCAGACAACAGGCTGGCTACACCTTC. Encoded protein: CASRQQAGYTF.